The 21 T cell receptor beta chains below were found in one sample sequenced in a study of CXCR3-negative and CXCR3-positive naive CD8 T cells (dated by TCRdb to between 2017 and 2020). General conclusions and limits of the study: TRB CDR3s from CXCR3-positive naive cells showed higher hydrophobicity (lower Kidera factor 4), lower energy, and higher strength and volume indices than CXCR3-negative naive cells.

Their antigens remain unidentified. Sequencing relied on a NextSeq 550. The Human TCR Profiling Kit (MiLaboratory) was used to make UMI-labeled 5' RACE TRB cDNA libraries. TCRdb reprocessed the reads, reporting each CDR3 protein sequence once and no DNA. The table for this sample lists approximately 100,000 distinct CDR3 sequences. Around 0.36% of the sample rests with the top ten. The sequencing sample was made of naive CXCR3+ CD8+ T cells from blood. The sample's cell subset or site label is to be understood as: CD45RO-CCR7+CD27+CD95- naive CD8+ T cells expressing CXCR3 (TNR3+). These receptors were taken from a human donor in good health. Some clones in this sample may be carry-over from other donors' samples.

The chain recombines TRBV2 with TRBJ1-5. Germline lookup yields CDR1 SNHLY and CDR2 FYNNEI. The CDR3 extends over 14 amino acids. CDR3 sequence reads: CASCAGYSNQRQHF.

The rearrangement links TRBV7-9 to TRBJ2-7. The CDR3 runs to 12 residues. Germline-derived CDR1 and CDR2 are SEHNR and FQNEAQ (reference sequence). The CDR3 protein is CASSLAGSEQYF.

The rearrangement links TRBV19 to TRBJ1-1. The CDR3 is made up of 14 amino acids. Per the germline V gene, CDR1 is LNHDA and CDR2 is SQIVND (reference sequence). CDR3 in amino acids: CASSIDGGNTEAFF.

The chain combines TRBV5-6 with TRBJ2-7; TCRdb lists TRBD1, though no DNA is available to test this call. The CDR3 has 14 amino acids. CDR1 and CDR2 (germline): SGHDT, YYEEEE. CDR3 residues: CASTLLLGTYEQYF.

The CDR3 sequence is CASSFGQTNTEAFF. The chain couples TRBV9 to TRBJ1-1; TCRdb designates TRBD1, a call that cannot be tested without DNA. The CDR3 has 14 amino acids. The V gene's germline CDR1 is SGDLS and CDR2 YYNGEE.

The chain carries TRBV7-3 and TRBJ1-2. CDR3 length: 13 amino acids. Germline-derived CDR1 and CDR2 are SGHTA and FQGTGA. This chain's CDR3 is CASSLNPSYGYTF.

This CDR3 reads CASSFRERPYEQYF. V is TRBV12-3 or TRBV12-4 and J is TRBJ2-7; with no DNA, the TCRdb D assignment of TRBD2 cannot be verified. The CDR3 spans 14 residues.

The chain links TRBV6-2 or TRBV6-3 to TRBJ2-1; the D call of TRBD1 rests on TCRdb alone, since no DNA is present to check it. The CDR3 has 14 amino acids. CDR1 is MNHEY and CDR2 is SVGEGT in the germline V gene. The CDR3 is CASSTHRGDNEQFF.

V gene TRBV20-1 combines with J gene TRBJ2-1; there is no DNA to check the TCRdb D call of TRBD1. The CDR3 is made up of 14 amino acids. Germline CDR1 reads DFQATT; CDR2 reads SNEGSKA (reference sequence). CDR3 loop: CSCLGGSSYNEQFF.

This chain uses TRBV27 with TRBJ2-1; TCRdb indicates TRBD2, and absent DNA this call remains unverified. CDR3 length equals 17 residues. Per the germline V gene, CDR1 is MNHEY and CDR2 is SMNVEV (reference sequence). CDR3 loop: CASSTEVTSRSYNEQFF.

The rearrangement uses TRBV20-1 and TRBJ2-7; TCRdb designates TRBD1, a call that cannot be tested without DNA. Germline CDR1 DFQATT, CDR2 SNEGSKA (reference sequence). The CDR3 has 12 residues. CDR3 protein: CSAGGGSYEQYF.

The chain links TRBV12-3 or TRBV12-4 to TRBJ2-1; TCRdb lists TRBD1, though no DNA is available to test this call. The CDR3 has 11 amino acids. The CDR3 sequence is CAVQGNNEQFF.

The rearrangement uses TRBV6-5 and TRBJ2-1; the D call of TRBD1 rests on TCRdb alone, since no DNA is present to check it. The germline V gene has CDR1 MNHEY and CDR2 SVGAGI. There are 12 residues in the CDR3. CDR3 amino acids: CAAGHLYNEQFF.

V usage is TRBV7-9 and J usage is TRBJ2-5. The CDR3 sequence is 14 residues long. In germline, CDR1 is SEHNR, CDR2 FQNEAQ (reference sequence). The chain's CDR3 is CASKSATAQETQYF. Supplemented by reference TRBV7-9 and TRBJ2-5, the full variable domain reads DTGVSQNPRHKITKRGQNVTFRCDPISEHNRLYWYRQTLGQGPEFLTYFQNEAQLEKSRLLSDRFSAERPKGSFSTLEIQRTEQGDSAMYLCASKSATAQETQYFGPGTRLLVL.

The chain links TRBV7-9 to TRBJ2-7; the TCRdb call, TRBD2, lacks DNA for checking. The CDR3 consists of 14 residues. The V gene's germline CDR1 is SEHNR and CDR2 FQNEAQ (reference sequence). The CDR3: CASSLEVSGYEQYF.

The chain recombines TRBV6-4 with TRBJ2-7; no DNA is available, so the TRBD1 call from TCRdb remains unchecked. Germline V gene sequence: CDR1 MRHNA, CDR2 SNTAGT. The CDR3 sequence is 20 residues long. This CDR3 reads CASSDSQPGQGPNDSYEQYF.

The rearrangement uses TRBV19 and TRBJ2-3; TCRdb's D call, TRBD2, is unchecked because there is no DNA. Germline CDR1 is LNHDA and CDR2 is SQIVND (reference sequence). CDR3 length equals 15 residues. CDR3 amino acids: CASSIVSGYTDTQYF. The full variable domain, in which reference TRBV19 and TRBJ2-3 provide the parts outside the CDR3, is DGGITQSPKYLFRKEGQNVTLSCEQNLNHDAMYWYRQDPGQGLRLIYYSQIVNDFQKGDIAEGYSVSREKKESFPLTVTSAQKNPTAFYLCASSIVSGYTDTQYFGPGTRLTVL.

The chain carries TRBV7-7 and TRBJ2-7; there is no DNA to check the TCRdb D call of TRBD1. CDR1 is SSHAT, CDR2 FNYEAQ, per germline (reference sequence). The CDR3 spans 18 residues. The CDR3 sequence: CASSSKAPDRPDTYEQYF.

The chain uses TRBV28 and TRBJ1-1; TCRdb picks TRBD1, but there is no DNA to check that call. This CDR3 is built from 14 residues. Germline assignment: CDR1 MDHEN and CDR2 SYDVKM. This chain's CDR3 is CASSLTGRDTEAFF.

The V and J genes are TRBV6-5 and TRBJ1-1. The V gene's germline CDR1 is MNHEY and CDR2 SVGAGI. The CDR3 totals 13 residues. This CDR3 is CASSYKENTEAFF.

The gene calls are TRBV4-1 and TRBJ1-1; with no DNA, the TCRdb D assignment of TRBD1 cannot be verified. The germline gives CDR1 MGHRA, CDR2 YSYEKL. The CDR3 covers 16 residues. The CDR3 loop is CASSVQGRYLGTEAFF.